What follows are 9 T cell receptor beta chains derived from one specimen sequenced in a study of vaccination effects on CD4 cells after COVID-19 (dated by TCRdb to 2021 to 2024). No antigen is known for these receptors. Library preparation was by the immunoSEQ multiplex PCR assay. Drawn from immuneACCESS, this table holds only the in-frame rearrangements with V and J called that TCRdb kept. Clones are partly lost; checked studies trace under half to an unresolved V gene and leave the rest unexplained. This sample lists 65,000 to 80,000 clones; roughly four fifths were detected once. The ten largest clones add up to approximately 2% of the sample. After less than 13 days of culture, CD4+ T cells were isolated with the EasySep CD4+ T cell isolation kit. The specimen was CD4+ T cells from PBMCs cultured without peptide, collected before COVID-19 vaccination. These receptors all stem from a human donor who received a COVID-19 vaccine.

The chain uses TRBV7-3 and TRBJ1-1; D gene unclear. This CDR3 contains 13 residues. Germline V CDR1 and CDR2: SGHTA, FQGTGA. Trimming stripped 5 bases from V and 2 bases from J, with 9 bases between. CDR3 sequence reads: CASSTDTNTEAFF. CDR3 in DNA: TGTGCCAGCAGCACCGACACCAACACTGAAGCTTTCTTT. The whole variable domain, remainder taken from reference TRBV7-3 and TRBJ1-1, is GAGVSQTPSNKVTEKGKYVELRCDPISGHTALYWYRQSLGQGPEFLIYFQGTGAADDSGLPNDRFFAVRPEGSVSTLKIQRTERGDSAVYLCASSTDTNTEAFFGQGTRLTVV.

V usage is TRBV19 and J usage is TRBJ1-4; 9 positions match TRBD1. Germline assignment: CDR1 LNHDA and CDR2 SQIVND (reference sequence). CDR3 length: 20 residues. The V gene end was trimmed by 6 bases and the J gene end by 4 bases; junction bases not matched to a gene: 21. The CDR3 spells CASRMAGTGPIRPLNEKLFF. The CDR3, as DNA: TGTGCCAGTAGGATGGCCGGGACAGGGCCGATAAGGCCGCTTAATGAAAAACTGTTTTTT.

The CDR3 nucleotides are TGCGCCAGCACCCTACGGGGGGCAGCGGGGGGCTCCAACACCGGGGAGCTGTTTTTT. This codes for CASTLRGAAGGSNTGELFF. The gene calls are TRBV4-1 and TRBJ2-2, with TRBD2 matching over 9 bases. Germline values: CDR1 MGHRA, CDR2 YSYEKL. With V trimmed by 7 bases and J by 2 bases, 17 bases remained unmatched. CDR3 length: 19 amino acids.

The rearrangement links TRBV3-1 (or the pseudogene TRBV3-2) to TRBJ1-2, with 8 bases matching TRBD1. Germline-derived CDR1 and CDR2 are LGHDT and YNNKEL (reference sequence). V was pared by 3 bases and J by 4 bases, with 7 bases of the junction left unmatched. The CDR3 length is 15 residues. CDR3 in amino acids: CASSQADRALYGYTF. CDR3 in DNA: TGTGCCAGCAGCCAGGCGGACAGGGCTCTCTATGGCTACACCTTC.

The chain links TRBV6-5 to TRBJ2-3; TRBD1 matches at 7 bases. Germline lookup yields CDR1 MNHEY and CDR2 SVGAGI. The junction had 0 bases not matched to a gene; V was cut back by 0 bases and J by 6 bases. This CDR3 is 13 amino acids long. The CDR3 sequence is CASSYSTGDTQYF. The CDR3 DNA is TGTGCCAGCAGTTACTCGACAGGGGATACGCAGTATTTT.

The chain joins TRBV7-3 to TRBJ1-1, with D perhaps TRBD1 (6 bases). The V and J ends lost 5 bases and 4 bases respectively, with 14 bases between them. Germline V gives CDR1 SGHTA, CDR2 FQGTGA. This CDR3 contains 14 residues. CDR3 sequence: CASSPAGEGTEAFF. CDR3 bases: TGTGCCAGCAGCCCCGCAGGGGAGGGCACTGAAGCTTTCTTT.

The chain carries TRBV15 and TRBJ1-1, with 8 bases that match TRBD1. Germline CDR1 and CDR2: LNHNV and YYDKDF (reference sequence). J lost 2 bases, V lost 1 base, and 9 bases had no gene match. This CDR3 contains 17 residues. The CDR3 sequence: CATSRGTGLDTNTEAFF. CDR3 coding DNA: TGTGCCACCAGCAGAGGGACAGGGTTGGACACCAACACTGAAGCTTTCTTT.

The chain is built from TRBV7-7 and TRBJ2-5, with D uncertain. V shed 4 bases and J shed 0 bases, with 6 bases lying between them. The CDR3 is made up of 13 amino acids. The germline gives CDR1 SSHAT, CDR2 FNYEAQ (reference sequence). The CDR3 spells CASSSQYQETQYF. The CDR3 nucleotides read TGTGCCAGCAGCTCCCAATACCAAGAGACCCAGTACTTC.

The CDR3 spells CATSDPTRARYTF. CDR3 sequence (DNA): TGTGCCACCAGTGACCCGACAAGGGCTCGGTACACCTTC. The J gene is TRBJ1-2, the V gene TRBV24-1; no clear D gene. Germline V gene sequence: CDR1 KGHDR, CDR2 SFDVKD. Trimming removed 4 bases at V and 11 bases at J, with 16 bases between. The CDR3 covers 13 residues.